The clone carrying this T cell receptor (beta chain) was counted at least ten times. TCRdb re-called the RT-PCR reads through MiXCR, storing one row per CDR3 protein. The repertoire holds 550,000 to 750,000 distinct CDR3 sequences, approximately 15% seen once, with just over 3.5% in the top ten. Sequenced input: memory CD4+ T cells from blood. This sequence was found in a female donor in good health, serving as a healthy control.

The CDR3: CASSLGLAGEMGFF. The DNA of the CDR3 is TGCGCCAGCAGCTTGGGACTAGCGGGAGAGATGGGGTTCTTC. This sequence joins TRBV5-1 and TRBJ2-1, with 12 bases matching TRBD2. Germline CDR1 is SGHRS and CDR2 is YFSETQ. Unmatched junction bases numbered 7, after V lost 0 bases and J lost 15 bases. This CDR3 has 14 amino acids.